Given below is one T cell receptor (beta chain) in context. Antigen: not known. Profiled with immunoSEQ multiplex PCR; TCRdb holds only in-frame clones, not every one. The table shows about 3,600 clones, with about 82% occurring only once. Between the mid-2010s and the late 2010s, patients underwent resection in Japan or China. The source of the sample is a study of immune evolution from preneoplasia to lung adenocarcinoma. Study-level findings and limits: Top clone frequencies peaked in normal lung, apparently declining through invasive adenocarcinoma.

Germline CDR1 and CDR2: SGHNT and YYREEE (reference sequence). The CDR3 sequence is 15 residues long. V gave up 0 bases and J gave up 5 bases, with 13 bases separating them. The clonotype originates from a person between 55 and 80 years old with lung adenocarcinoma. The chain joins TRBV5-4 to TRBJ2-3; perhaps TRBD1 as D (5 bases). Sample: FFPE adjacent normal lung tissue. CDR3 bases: TGTGCCAGCAGCTTGGGGGGCTTGAGAAGAGATACGCAGTATTTT. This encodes CASSLGGLRRDTQYF.